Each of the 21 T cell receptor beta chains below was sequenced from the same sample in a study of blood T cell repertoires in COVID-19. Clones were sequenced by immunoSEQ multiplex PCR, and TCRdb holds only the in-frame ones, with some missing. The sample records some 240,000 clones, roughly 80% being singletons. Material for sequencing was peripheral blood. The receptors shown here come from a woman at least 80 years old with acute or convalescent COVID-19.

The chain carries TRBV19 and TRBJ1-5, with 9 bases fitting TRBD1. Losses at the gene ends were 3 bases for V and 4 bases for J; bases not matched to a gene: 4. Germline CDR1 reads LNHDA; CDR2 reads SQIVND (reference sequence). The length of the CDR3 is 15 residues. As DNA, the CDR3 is TGTGCCAGTAGTATGGAGGACAGGGGAAATCAGCCCCAGCATTTT. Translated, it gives CASSMEDRGNQPQHF.

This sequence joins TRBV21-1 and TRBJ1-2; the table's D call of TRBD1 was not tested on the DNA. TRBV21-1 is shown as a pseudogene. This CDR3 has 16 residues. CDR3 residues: CASSKVWGRGEYGYTF. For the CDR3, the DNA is TGTGCCAGCAGCAAAGTATGGGGCAGGGGGGAGTATGGCTACACCTTC.

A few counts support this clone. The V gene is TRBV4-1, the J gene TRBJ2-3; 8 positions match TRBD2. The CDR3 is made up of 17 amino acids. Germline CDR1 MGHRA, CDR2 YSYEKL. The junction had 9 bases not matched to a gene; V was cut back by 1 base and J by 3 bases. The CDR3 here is CASSQGPRGGVTDTQYF. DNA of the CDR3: TGCGCCAGCAGCCAAGGCCCTCGGGGGGGCGTTACAGATACGCAGTATTTT.

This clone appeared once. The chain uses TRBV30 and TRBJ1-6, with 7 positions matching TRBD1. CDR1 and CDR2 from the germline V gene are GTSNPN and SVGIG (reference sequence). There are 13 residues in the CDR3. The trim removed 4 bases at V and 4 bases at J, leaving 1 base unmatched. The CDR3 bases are TGTGCCTGGACGGGACAGTATAATTCACCCCTCCACTTT. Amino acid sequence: CAWTGQYNSPLHF.

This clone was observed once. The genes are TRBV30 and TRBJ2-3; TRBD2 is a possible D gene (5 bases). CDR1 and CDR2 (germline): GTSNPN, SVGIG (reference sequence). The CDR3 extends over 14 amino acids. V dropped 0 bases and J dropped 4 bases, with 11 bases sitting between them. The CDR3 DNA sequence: TGTGCCTGGAGTGTACGTCTAGCCGCAGATACGCAGTATTTT. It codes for CAWSVRLAADTQYF.

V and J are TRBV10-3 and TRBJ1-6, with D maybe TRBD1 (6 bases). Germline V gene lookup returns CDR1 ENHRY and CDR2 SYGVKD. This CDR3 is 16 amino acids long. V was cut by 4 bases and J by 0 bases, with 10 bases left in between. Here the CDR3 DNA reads TGTGCCATCAGTGGAGGGGGAAGCTCCTATAATTCACCCCTCCACTTT. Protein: CAISGGGSSYNSPLHF.

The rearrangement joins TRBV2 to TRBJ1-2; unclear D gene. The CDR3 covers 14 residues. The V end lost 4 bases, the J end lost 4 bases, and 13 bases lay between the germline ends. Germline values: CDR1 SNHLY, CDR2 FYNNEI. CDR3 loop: CASSVEGMGYGYTF. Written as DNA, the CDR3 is TGTGCCAGCAGTGTGGAGGGAATGGGCTATGGCTACACCTTC.

DNA for the CDR3: TGCAGCGTTCGTGGGGGACAGTCCTCCTACGAGCAGTACTTC. This gives the protein CSVRGGQSSYEQYF. The rearrangement uses TRBV29-1 and TRBJ2-7, with TRBD1 identical over 7 bases. There are 14 residues in the CDR3. V shed 5 bases and J 0 bases; nucleotides not matched to a gene: 7. CDR1 is SQVTM, CDR2 ANQGSEA, per germline.

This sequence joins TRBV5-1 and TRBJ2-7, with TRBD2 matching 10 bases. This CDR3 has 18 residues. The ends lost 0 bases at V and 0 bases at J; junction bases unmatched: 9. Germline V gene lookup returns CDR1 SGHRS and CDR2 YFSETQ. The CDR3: CASSLVLAGVRSSYEQYF. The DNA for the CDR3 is TGCGCCAGCAGCTTGGTGCTAGCGGGGGTCCGGTCCTCCTACGAGCAGTACTTC.

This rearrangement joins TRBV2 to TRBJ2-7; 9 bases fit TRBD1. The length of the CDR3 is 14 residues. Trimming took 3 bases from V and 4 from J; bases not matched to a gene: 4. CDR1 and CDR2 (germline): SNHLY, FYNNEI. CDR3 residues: CASSEGTGLYEQYF. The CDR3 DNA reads TGTGCCAGCAGTGAGGGGACAGGGTTGTACGAGCAGTACTTC.

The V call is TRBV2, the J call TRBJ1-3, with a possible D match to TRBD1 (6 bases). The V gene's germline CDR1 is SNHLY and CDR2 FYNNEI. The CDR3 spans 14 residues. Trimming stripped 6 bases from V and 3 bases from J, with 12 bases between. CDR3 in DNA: TGTGCCAGCAGAGCACAGGGAGATGGAAACACCATATATTTT. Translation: CASRAQGDGNTIYF.

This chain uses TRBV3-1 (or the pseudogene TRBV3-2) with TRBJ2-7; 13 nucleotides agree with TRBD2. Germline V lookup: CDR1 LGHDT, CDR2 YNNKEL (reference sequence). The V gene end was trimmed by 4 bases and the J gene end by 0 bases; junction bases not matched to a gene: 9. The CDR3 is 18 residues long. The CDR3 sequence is CASSRSTSGGSSSYEQYF. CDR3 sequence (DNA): TGTGCCAGCAGCCGATCGACTAGCGGGGGGTCCTCCTCCTACGAGCAGTACTTC.

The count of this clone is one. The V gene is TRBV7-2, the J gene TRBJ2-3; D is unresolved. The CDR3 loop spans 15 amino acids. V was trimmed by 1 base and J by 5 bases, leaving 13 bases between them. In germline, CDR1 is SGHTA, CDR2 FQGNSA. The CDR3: CASSLGGTGGDTQYF. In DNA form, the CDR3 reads TGTGCCAGCAGCTTAGGAGGTACCGGTGGAGATACGCAGTATTTT.

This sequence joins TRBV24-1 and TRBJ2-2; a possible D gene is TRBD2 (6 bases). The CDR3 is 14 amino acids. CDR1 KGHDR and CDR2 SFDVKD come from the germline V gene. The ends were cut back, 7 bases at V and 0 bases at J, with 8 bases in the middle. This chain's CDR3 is CATSRGTNTGELFF. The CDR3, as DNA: TGTGCCACCAGCCGGGGGACGAACACCGGGGAGCTGTTTTTT.

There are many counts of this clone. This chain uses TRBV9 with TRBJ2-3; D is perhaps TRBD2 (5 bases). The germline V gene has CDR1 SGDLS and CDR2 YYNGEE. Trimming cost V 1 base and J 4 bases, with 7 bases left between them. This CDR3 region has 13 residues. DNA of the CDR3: TGTGCCAGCAGCGTATTGGACTCAGATACGCAGTATTTT. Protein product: CASSVLDSDTQYF.

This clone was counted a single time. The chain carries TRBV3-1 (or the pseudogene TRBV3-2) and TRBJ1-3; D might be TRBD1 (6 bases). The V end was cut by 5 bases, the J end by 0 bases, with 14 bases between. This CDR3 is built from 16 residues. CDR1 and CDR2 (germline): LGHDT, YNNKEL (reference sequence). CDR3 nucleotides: TGTGCCAGCAGCGTTAGAGGGGGTAACTCTGGAAACACCATATATTTT. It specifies CASSVRGGNSGNTIYF.

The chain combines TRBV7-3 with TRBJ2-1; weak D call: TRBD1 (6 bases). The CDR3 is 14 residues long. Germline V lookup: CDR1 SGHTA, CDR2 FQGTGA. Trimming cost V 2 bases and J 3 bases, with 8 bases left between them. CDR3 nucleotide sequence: TGTGCCAGCAGCTTAGGCAGGGGCTACAATGAGCAGTTCTTC. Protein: CASSLGRGYNEQFF.

CDR3 coding DNA: TGTGCCAGCAGCCAGCCGGGGACAGGGAACACCGGGGAGCTGTTTTTT. This gives the protein CASSQPGTGNTGELFF. The rearrangement links TRBV3-1 (or the pseudogene TRBV3-2) to TRBJ2-2, with 8 positions matching TRBD1. CDR1 and CDR2 (germline): LGHDT, YNNKEL (reference sequence). This CDR3 is built from 16 residues. V lost 3 bases and J lost 1; bases outside the gene matches: 4.

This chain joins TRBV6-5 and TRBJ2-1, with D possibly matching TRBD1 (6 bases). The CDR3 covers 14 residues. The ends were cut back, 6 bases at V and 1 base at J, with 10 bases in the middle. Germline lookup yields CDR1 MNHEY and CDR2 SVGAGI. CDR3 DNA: TGTGCCAGCAGCCCGGGACATTCCTACAATGAGCAGTTCTTC. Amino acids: CASSPGHSYNEQFF.

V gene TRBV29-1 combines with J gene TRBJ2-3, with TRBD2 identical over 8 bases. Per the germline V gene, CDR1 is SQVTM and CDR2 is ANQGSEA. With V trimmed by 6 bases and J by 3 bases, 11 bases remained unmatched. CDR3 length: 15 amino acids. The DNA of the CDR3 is TGCAGCGTCGGGATGGCTAGCGGGCGTACAGATACGCAGTATTTT. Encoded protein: CSVGMASGRTDTQYF.

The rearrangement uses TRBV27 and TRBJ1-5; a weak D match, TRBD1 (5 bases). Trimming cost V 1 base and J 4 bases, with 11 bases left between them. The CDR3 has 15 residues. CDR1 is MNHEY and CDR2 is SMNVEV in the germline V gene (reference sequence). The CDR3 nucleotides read TGTGCCAGCAGTTTATACCAGGGAAGGAATCAGCCCCAGCATTTT. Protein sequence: CASSLYQGRNQPQHF.